A single sample gave rise to the 20 T cell receptor beta chains below, sequenced in a study of CD8 T cells in Susac syndrome. The authors reverse transcribed about 0.5 to 1 ug RNA with random hexamers. From the immunoSEQ multiplex PCR reads, TCRdb called clonotypes with MiXCR, one entry per CDR3 protein. Of some 260,000 distinct CDR3 sequences listed, roughly 84% are singletons. The sample comprised CD8+ T cells from PBMCs. These receptors all stem from a human donor with multiple sclerosis.

V is TRBV3-1 and J is TRBJ2-1; D is unclear. Looked up from germline, CDR1 is LGHDT and CDR2 is YNNKEL (reference sequence). V was shortened by 4 bases and J by 3 bases, with 4 bases between the two germline ends. The CDR3 length is 12 residues. CDR3 nucleotides: TGTGCCAGCAGCCCGGACTACAATGAGCAGTTCTTC. Amino acids: CASSPDYNEQFF.

The chain is built from TRBV10-2 and TRBJ2-7, with D maybe TRBD2 (6 bases). There are 13 residues in the CDR3. Germline values: CDR1 WSHSY, CDR2 SAAADI. Trimming took 6 bases from V and 6 from J, leaving 15 bases between them. CDR3 in DNA: TGCGCCAGCAGCGGGCCGGCGGGATTCGAGCAGTACTTC. Protein: CASSGPAGFEQYF.

The table lists this clonotype with a count of one. The CDR3 here is CATSTRTSPDEQFF. CDR3 nucleotides: TGTGCCACCAGCACCCGGACTAGCCCCGATGAGCAGTTCTTC. The chain carries TRBV15 and TRBJ2-1, with TRBD2 matching 8 bases. CDR1 is LNHNV, CDR2 YYDKDF, per germline (reference sequence). After removal of 4 bases from V and 8 bases from J, the junction contained 7 bases not matched to a gene. This CDR3 is 14 amino acids long.

This clonotype was detected a few times. V is TRBV9 and J is TRBJ1-3; D gene ambiguous. This CDR3 spans 14 amino acids. V lost 0 bases and J 0 bases, leaving 4 bases between the germline ends. Germline CDR1 is SGDLS and CDR2 is YYNGEE. The CDR3 region is CASSVAGSGNTIYF. CDR3 coding DNA: TGTGCCAGCAGCGTAGCCGGCTCTGGAAACACCATATATTTT.

The chain recombines TRBV12-5 with TRBJ2-1; 9 bases agree with TRBD1. Trimming cost V 1 base and J 5 bases; bases outside gene matches: 6. The CDR3 totals 16 residues. From germline, CDR1 is LGHNT and CDR2 FRNRAP. For the CDR3, the DNA is TGTGCTAGTGGTTTGGGAGAGACAGGGGGTGACAATGAGCAGTTCTTC. Amino acid sequence: CASGLGETGGDNEQFF.

The CDR3 nucleotides are TGTGCCATCAGTGAGTCGACTCAGGACAGAATAAACAATGAGCAGTTCTTC. This translates into CAISESTQDRINNEQFF. V usage is TRBV10-3 and J usage is TRBJ2-1; maybe TRBD1 (6 bases). Trimming pared 0 bases from V and 5 bases from J, leaving 17 bases between. Germline CDR1 is ENHRY and CDR2 is SYGVKD. This CDR3 contains 17 residues.

CDR3 sequence: CASSYSSYGGSYEQYF. The CDR3 DNA is TGTGCCAGCAGTTACTCGTCCTACGGAGGGAGCTACGAGCAGTACTTC. This chain links TRBV6-5 with TRBJ2-7, with D possibly matching TRBD2 (6 bases). Trimming took 0 bases from V and 3 from J, leaving 15 bases between them. Germline V CDR1 and CDR2: MNHEY, SVGAGI. The length of the CDR3 is 16 residues.

V and J are TRBV14 and TRBJ2-5, with 9 nucleotides matching TRBD2. The CDR3 is 16 amino acids. The junction had 10 bases not matched to a gene; V was cut back by 4 bases and J by 4 bases. Germline lookup yields CDR1 SGHDN and CDR2 FVKESK. The DNA for the CDR3 is TGTGCCAGCAGCCTTGGGATAGCGGGAGTCGGAGAGACCCAGTACTTC. Translating it yields CASSLGIAGVGETQYF. Together with reference TRBV14 and TRBJ2-5, the CDR3 gives the full variable domain: EAGVTQFPSHSVIEKGQTVTLRCDPISGHDNLYWYRRVMGKEIKFLLHFVKESKQDESGMPNNRFLAERTGGTYSTLKVQPAELEDSGVYFCASSLGIAGVGETQYFGPGTRLLVL.

This chain links TRBV18 with TRBJ2-1, with 9 bases that match TRBD2. The J segment lost 10 bases and the V segment lost 8 bases, leaving 9 bases of the junction unmatched. CDR1 is KGHSH, CDR2 LQKENI, per germline. The CDR3 sequence is 13 residues long. The CDR3 nucleotides read TGTGCCAGCACCAGACTAGCGGCTCTCGAGCAGTTCTTC. Protein: CASTRLAALEQFF. Looking up the rest from reference TRBV18 and TRBJ2-1 gives the full variable domain: NAGVMQNPRHLVRRRGQEARLRCSPMKGHSHVYWYRQLPEEGLKFMVYLQKENIIDESGMPKERFSAEFPKEGPSILRIQQVVRGDSAAYFCASTRLAALEQFFGPGTRLTVL.

The chain has TRBV5-5 and TRBJ2-7, with D perhaps matching TRBD1 (5 bases). This CDR3 has 13 amino acids. Germline CDR1 reads SGHKS; CDR2 reads YYEKEE (reference sequence). V shed 4 bases and J shed 3 bases, with 11 bases lying between them. The CDR3 DNA reads as TGTGCCAGCAGCCCCGTCGACAGCTACGAGCAGTACTTC. Protein sequence: CASSPVDSYEQYF. Using reference TRBV5-5 and TRBJ2-7 for the parts outside the CDR3, the full variable domain is DAGVTQSPTHLIKTRGQQVTLRCSPISGHKSVSWYQQVLGQGPQFIFQYYEKEERGRGNFPDRFSARQFPNYSSELNVNALLLGDSALYLCASSPVDSYEQYFGPGTRLTVT.

This clonotype came up once. The chain recombines TRBV30 with TRBJ2-7; D might be TRBD2 (5 bases). The CDR3 length is 10 residues. Germline loops: CDR1 GTSNPN, CDR2 SVGIG (reference sequence). V was pared by 5 bases and J by 3 bases, with 5 bases between. In DNA form, the CDR3 reads TGTGCCTGGGGGAGCTACGAGCAGTACTTC. Amino acid sequence: CAWGSYEQYF.

The V call is TRBV12-5, the J call TRBJ2-1; D call uncertain. Germline V lookup: CDR1 LGHNT, CDR2 FRNRAP. Trimming left V 5 bases short and J 5 bases short, with 10 bases between. CDR3 length: 13 residues. CDR3 DNA: TGTGCTAGTGGTCCAAACGGCCACAATGAGCAGTTCTTC. Translating gives CASGPNGHNEQFF.

Concerning this clonotype: The junction shows a germline mismatch at one end, possibly a read error. The chain couples TRBV7-9 to TRBJ2-5; D is undetermined. Germline-derived CDR1 and CDR2 are SEHNR and FQNEAQ (reference sequence). The CDR3 runs 13 residues. The CDR3 nucleotides read TGTGCCAGCAGCGAGCAGTACCAAGAGGCCCAGTACTTC. It encodes CASSEQYQEAQYF.

This chain uses TRBV4-1 with TRBJ2-1; 11 bases line up with TRBD2. V gave up 0 bases and J gave up 0 bases; unmatched junction bases: 4. This CDR3 comprises 18 residues. The germline V gene has CDR1 MGHRA and CDR2 YSYEKL. For the CDR3, the DNA is TGCGCCAGCAGCCAAGAACTAGCGGGAGTTATCTCCTACAATGAGCAGTTCTTC. It codes for CASSQELAGVISYNEQFF.

This sequence joins TRBV12-2 and TRBJ2-7; the D call of TRBD1 is as the table states it, not checked on the DNA. TRBV12-2 is classified as a pseudogene. This CDR3 is built from 16 residues. The CDR3 sequence: CASRFATGLSSYEQYF. The CDR3 DNA is TGTGCAAGTCGCTTCGCGACAGGGTTAAGCTCCTACGAGCAGTACTTC.

V and J are TRBV7-6 and TRBJ1-1; 7 bases align to TRBD1. With 4 bases clipped from V and 1 base from J, the junction kept 3 bases outside the gene matches. Germline lookup yields CDR1 SGHVS and CDR2 FNYEAQ. The CDR3 runs 14 residues. As DNA, the CDR3 is TGTGCCAGCAGCTCCAGGGGGACGAACACTGAAGCTTTCTTT. It yields the protein CASSSRGTNTEAFF.

The chain carries TRBV7-9 and TRBJ1-1; D unresolved. Germline V gives CDR1 SEHNR, CDR2 FQNEAQ (reference sequence). This CDR3 is 12 amino acids long. V was shortened by 1 base and J by 6 bases, with 6 bases between the two germline ends. CDR3 region: CASSLELAEAFF. DNA of the CDR3: TGTGCCAGCAGCTTAGAGTTGGCTGAAGCTTTCTTT.

The chain links TRBV29-1 to TRBJ2-7; D is uncertain. The CDR3 extends over 10 amino acids. Germline V CDR1 and CDR2: SQVTM, ANQGSEA. Trimming left V 5 bases short and J 2 bases short, with 4 bases between. CDR3 sequence (DNA): TGCAGCGTTTTTACCTACGAGCAGTACTTC. Amino acid sequence: CSVFTYEQYF.

V is TRBV2 and J is TRBJ2-3; D gene unclear. Germline CDR1 and CDR2: SNHLY and FYNNEI. The germline V and J ends were trimmed by 0 bases and 0 bases, with 7 bases remaining between them. The CDR3 consists of 15 residues. Written as DNA, the CDR3 is TGTGCCAGCAGTGAAGCGCCCGGGAGCACAGATACGCAGTATTTT. Protein product: CASSEAPGSTDTQYF.

The chain recombines TRBV6-1 with TRBJ2-1, with no clear D. CDR3 length: 15 amino acids. Trimming pared 6 bases from V and 2 bases from J, leaving 14 bases between. Germline CDR1 is MNHNS and CDR2 is SASEGT. This CDR3 reads CASRPGPSTYNEQFF. CDR3 sequence (DNA): TGTGCCAGCAGGCCCGGGCCGTCTACCTACAATGAGCAGTTCTTC.